This T cell receptor beta chain originates from a study of human T cells and chemical hapten exposure. The wider study: Per-sample TCR yield variation was attributed mainly to small pooled library volume differences.

This clonotype has ten or more counts. Separate cDNA molecules received unique molecular identifiers, which the library attached to them. Authors' analysis steps: Samples ranged from about 20,000 to 700,000 TCRs, with a median of around 100,000. TCRdb analysed the RACE reads with MiXCR anew, one entry per CDR3 protein. For this entry, the V and J calls and clone size follow TCRdb and not the study's own pipeline. The sample records about 82,000 distinct CDR3 sequences, under 15% being singletons. Trimming pared 3 bases from V and 5 bases from J, leaving 10 bases between. This CDR3 has 14 residues. The time point: patch test 3, about 24 weeks after DPC sensitization. Treatment in this sample: therapeutic diphenylcyclopropenone sensitization with weekly scalp DPC.

This sequence joins TRBV12-3 or TRBV12-4 and TRBJ2-2; D remains unclear. This clonotype was obtained from a woman between 50 and 59 years old with alopecia areata. Some clones in this sample may be carry-over from other donors' samples. The starting material was whole blood, obtained in connection with sensitization to the hapten diphenylcyclopropenone (DPC). CDR3 protein: CASSFMRYTGELFF. DNA for the CDR3: TGTGCCAGCAGTTTTATGCGATATACCGGGGAGCTGTTTTTT.